This TCR beta chain stems from a study of cytomegalovirus exposure and HLA in healthy donors. Study results and limitations: Reportedly, HLA-A and HLA-B alleles of most subjects were accurately predicted from TCR beta. A link between a missense DCLRE1C variant and TCR beta V- and J-gene trimming emerged from a later analysis. Later, an analysis found that common viral pathogens appeared to be linked with several of the most significant clusters.

Regarding this clone: Its antigen is still unknown.

The CDR3 has 14 residues. The germline V gene has CDR1 SGHTA and CDR2 FQGNSA. The ends were cut back, 7 bases at V and 4 bases at J, with 14 bases in the middle. The PCR had 60 Vbeta and 13 Jbeta primers. Per the original methods: Per a later analysis, the number of unique TCR beta chains was approximately 73 million, of which 9 million to 14 million were shared. Sequencing was performed with immunoSEQ multiplex PCR; in TCRdb, only in-frame clones are kept and a portion is missing. The DNA was the basis for D and trimming; V, J and clone size are from that table. This sample has a few hundred thousand clones, with 77% found just once.

This TCR was sampled from a woman aged 60-75 years in good health and CMV-seropositive. Sequences were obtained from PBMCs. This chain joins TRBV7-2 and TRBJ1-3, with unresolved D. The CDR3 region has the DNA TGTGCCAGCACCCTAGGGCCGGGGGGAAACACCATATATTTT. Translated: CASTLGPGGNTIYF. Combining the CDR3 with reference TRBV7-2 and TRBJ1-3 gives the whole variable domain GAGVSQSPSNKVTEKGKDVELRCDPISGHTALYWYRQSLGQGLEFLIYFQGNSAPDKSGLPSDRFSAERTGGSVSTLTIQRTQQEDSAVYLCASTLGPGGNTIYFGEGSWLTVV.